Below, one TCR beta chain is given with its context. The CDR3 is 15 amino acids. In germline, CDR1 is SGDLS, CDR2 YYNGEE. V lost 0 bases to trimming and J lost 9 bases, with 13 bases between them. The source of the sample is a study of blood T cell repertoires in COVID-19. For the study at large: Sources were T cells, B-cell-depleted T cells, or PBMCs; the material itself was cDNA or gDNA.

The data were produced by immunoSEQ multiplex PCR, yet TCRdb's version contains in-frame clones alone and is incomplete. The sample holds 150,000 to 180,000 clones, approximately 85% seen once. This TCR was sampled from a man between 60 and 70 years old with COVID-19, enrolled during active disease. The specimen was peripheral blood. V gene TRBV9 combines with J gene TRBJ1-6; D is perhaps TRBD1 (6 bases). The CDR3 reads CASSVGLQGSSPLHF. In DNA form, the CDR3 reads TGTGCCAGCAGCGTAGGGCTACAGGGATCTTCACCCCTCCACTTT.